These T cell receptor beta chains were read from a single sample in a study of blood T cell repertoires in COVID-19. The method was immunoSEQ multiplex PCR; TCRdb's version includes in-frame clones alone and lacks a portion of them. The repertoire holds roughly 170,000 clones, with around 82% as singletons. The sample taken for sequencing was PBMCs or T cells enriched from blood (not recorded which). The receptors stem from a woman between 45 and 65 years old in a cohort exposed to, infected with or recovered from COVID-19 (not recorded which). Both conserved end residues are part of each CDR3. A D gene is named only where the DNA matches it firmly. A row's size may be missing; if present it is once, few, many or a size class.

size	D	V	J	CDR3	DNA
.	.	TRBV30	TRBJ1-1	CAWRRATNTEAFF	TGTGCCTGGAGGAGGGCAACGAACACTGAAGCTTTCTTT
.	.	TRBV4-2	TRBJ2-6	CASREREMPSSGANVLTF	TGTGCCAGCAGAGAACGGGAGATGCCCAGCTCTGGGGCCAACGTCCTGACTTTC
.	.	TRBV15	TRBJ2-2	CATSSDPPLQGPGELFF	TGTGCCACCAGCAGCGACCCCCCCCTACAGGGCCCCGGGGAGCTGTTTTTT
.	TRBD2	TRBV4-2	TRBJ2-3	CASSQEVAGGADTQYF	TGTGCCAGCAGCCAAGAAGTGGCGGGGGGGGCAGATACGCAGTATTTT
.	.	TRBV7-2	TRBJ2-4	CASSFGGQLKNIQYF	TGTGCCAGCAGCTTCGGGGGACAGCTAAAAAACATTCAGTACTTC
.	TRBD1	TRBV5-1	TRBJ1-2	CASSLGQGGYGYTF	TGCGCCAGCAGTTTGGGACAGGGAGGCTATGGCTACACCTTC
.	.	TRBV20-1	TRBJ1-2	CSARASYGYTF	TGCAGTGCTAGAGCTAGCTATGGCTACACCTTC
.	.	TRBV7-8	TRBJ1-5	CASSPRVSRGNQPQHF	TGTGCCAGCAGCCCCCGTGTAAGCCGGGGCAATCAGCCCCAGCATTTT
.	.	TRBV7-2	TRBJ2-3	CASTVLDPDTQYF	TGTGCCAGCACCGTACTAGACCCAGATACGCAGTATTTT
.	.	TRBV11-3	TRBJ2-1	CASSLEDSYNEQFF	TGTGCCAGCAGCTTAGAGGACAGCTACAATGAGCAGTTCTTC
.	TRBD2	TRBV5-1	TRBJ2-1	CASSPRWEGVNEQFF	TGCGCCAGCAGCCCCCGTTGGGAGGGCGTCAATGAGCAGTTCTTC
.	.	TRBV30	TRBJ1-4	CAWNWQRNEKLFF	TGTGCCTGGAACTGGCAGCGAAATGAAAAACTGTTTTTT
.	TRBD1	TRBV3-1/TRBV3-2	TRBJ2-2	CASSQTTGGASGELFF	TGTGCCAGCAGCCAAACGACAGGGGGCGCAAGCGGGGAGCTGTTTTTT
.	.	TRBV2	TRBJ1-2	CASRGDYGYTF	TGTGCCAGCAGAGGGGACTATGGCTACACCTTC
.	TRBD2	TRBV3-1/TRBV3-2	TRBJ2-1	CASSQGLAGANNEQFF	TGTGCCAGCAGTCAAGGGTTAGCGGGAGCCAACAATGAGCAGTTCTTC
.	.	TRBV11-2	TRBJ1-2	CASSFGGEIGYTF	TGTGCCAGCAGCTTTGGGGGGGAAATAGGCTACACCTTC
once	.	TRBV19	TRBJ1-5	CASSTPLTNQPQHF	TGTGCCAGTAGTACCCCGTTAACAAATCAGCCCCAGCATTTT
.	.	TRBV12-2	TRBJ2-2	CASRLQFVPASGKNTGELFF	TGTGCAAGTCGCTTACAATTTGTACCGGCTAGCGGGAAGAACACCGGGGAGCTGTTTTTT
.	TRBD2	TRBV3-1/TRBV3-2	TRBJ2-5	CASSPRTSGGYQETQYF	TGTGCCAGCAGCCCTAGGACTAGCGGGGGGTACCAAGAGACCCAGTACTTC
few	TRBD1	TRBV7-8	TRBJ1-2	CASSLEGGGYGYTF	TGTGCCAGCAGCTTAGAAGGGGGCGGCTATGGCTACACCTTC
.	.	TRBV28	TRBJ1-1	CASSLYTGIKHGQAFF	TGTGCCAGCAGTTTATATACAGGAATAAAACATGGGCAAGCTTTCTTT
.	TRBD2	TRBV5-1	TRBJ2-5	CASSFTSGGPETQYF	TGCGCCAGCAGCTTCACTAGCGGGGGGCCTGAGACCCAGTACTTC
.	TRBD1	TRBV5-1	TRBJ2-5	CASSLAGTGEETQYF	TGCGCCAGCAGCTTGGCCGGGACAGGGGAGGAGACCCAGTACTTC
.	.	TRBV19	TRBJ1-5	CASSDRSSNQPQHF	TGTGCCAGCAGTGACAGGTCCAGCAATCAGCCCCAGCATTTT
.	TRBD2	TRBV5-1	TRBJ2-1	CASSLAGSGLAGYEQFF	TGCGCCAGCAGCTTGGCAGGGTCGGGACTAGCGGGATATGAGCAGTTCTTC
.	.	TRBV3-1/TRBV3-2	TRBJ2-2	CASSQGSRPGGELFF	TGTGCCAGCAGCCAAGGTAGCAGACCGGGCGGGGAGCTGTTTTTT
.	.	TRBV15	TRBJ2-1	CATSRDSYNEQFF	TGTGCCACCAGCAGAGACAGTTACAATGAGCAGTTCTTC
.	.	TRBV6-2/TRBV6-3	TRBJ1-5	CASSEKIWTSYSNQPQHF	TGTGCCAGCAGTGAGAAAATCTGGACAAGTTATAGCAATCAGCCCCAGCATTTT
.	.	TRBV7-8	TRBJ1-5	CASSTHRVLQPQHF	TGTGCCAGCAGCACTCACAGGGTTCTTCAGCCCCAGCATTTT
.	TRBD2	TRBV7-2	TRBJ2-2	CASSKSRGGTGELFF	TGTGCCAGCAGCAAAAGCCGGGGGGGGACCGGGGAGCTGTTTTTT